A selection of T cell receptor beta chains follows, all from one sample in a study of T cell responses to AZD1222 COVID-19 vaccine. Clones were read by immunoSEQ multiplex PCR, and TCRdb kept only the in-frame ones, dropping some. The repertoire holds roughly 100,000 clones, approximately 88% seen once, with approximately 22% in the top ten. The sequences come from peripheral blood, collected on day 0 of AZD1222 vaccination. These receptors were obtained from an adult in good health. The CDR3 runs from the conserved cysteine through the conserved F or W. The D gene is left open where the match is weak. Clone size appears in some rows only: once, few, many, or a class for an expanded clone.

clone size,V gene,J gene,D gene,CDR3 protein,CDR3 DNA
.,TRBV7-9,TRBJ1-2,TRBD1,CASSPTEQGANYGYTF,TGTGCCAGCAGCCCGACCGAACAGGGGGCGAACTATGGCTACACCTTC
.,TRBV28,TRBJ1-5,.,CASSPGGSNQPQHF,TGTGCCAGCAGTCCCGGAGGAAGCAATCAGCCCCAGCATTTT
.,TRBV18,TRBJ2-3,.,CASSVGGYTDTQYF,TGTGCCAGCTCAGTTGGTGGGTACACAGATACGCAGTATTTT
once,TRBV7-6,TRBJ2-5,TRBD1,CASSRTGGSGGRRETQYF,TGTGCCAGCAGCCGGACAGGGGGTAGTGGCGGGAGAAGAGAGACCCAGTACTTC
.,TRBV27,TRBJ2-5,.,CASIGHDETQYF,TGTGCCAGCATTGGGCACGACGAGACCCAGTACTTC
.,TRBV6-6,TRBJ2-1,.,CASRPQGRDEQFF,TGTGCCAGCAGACCGCAGGGACGGGATGAGCAGTTCTTC
.,TRBV7-9,TRBJ1-4,.,CASSSGTTDEKLFF,TGTGCCAGCAGCTCGGGGACCACTGACGAAAAACTGTTTTTT
.,TRBV6-5,TRBJ1-6,.,CASSSRTSTNSPLHF,TGTGCCAGCAGCTCTCGGACCTCTACTAATTCACCCCTCCACTTT
.,TRBV5-5,TRBJ1-5,.,CASSRRGSEEPQHF,TGTGCCAGCAGCCGAAGGGGTAGTGAGGAGCCCCAGCATTTT
once,TRBV5-1,TRBJ1-3,.,CASSSSLSSGNTIYF,TGCGCCAGCAGCTCTTCCCTCTCCTCTGGAAACACCATATATTTT
.,TRBV5-4,TRBJ1-3,TRBD1,CASSSRDSDSGNTIYF,TGTGCCAGCAGCTCGAGGGACAGTGACTCTGGAAACACCATATATTTT
.,TRBV30,TRBJ1-2,.,CAWTTLHGYTF,TGTGCCTGGACTACTCTCCATGGCTACACCTTC
.,TRBV7-3,TRBJ1-1,TRBD1,CASSRQGATEAFF,TGTGCCAGCAGCCGACAGGGTGCCACTGAAGCTTTCTTT
.,TRBV3-1/TRBV3-2,TRBJ1-2,.,CASSQQGYRSGYTF,TGTGCCAGCAGCCAACAGGGGTATCGGAGTGGCTACACCTTC
once,TRBV7-8,TRBJ2-7,TRBD2,CASSPGGGSYEQYF,TGTGCCAGCAGCCCGGGGGGGGGCTCCTACGAGCAGTACTTC
few,TRBV6-4,TRBJ2-3,.,CASSDSPSPHTDTQYF,TGTGCCAGCAGTGACTCTCCTAGCCCGCACACAGATACGCAGTATTTT
.,TRBV5-6,TRBJ1-5,.,CASSLVGQGGNQPQHF,TGTGCCAGCAGCTTGGTGGGCCAGGGAGGCAATCAGCCCCAGCATTTT
.,TRBV11-3,TRBJ2-1,.,CASSLGHVTDEQFF,TGTGCCAGCAGCTTGGGACACGTTACGGATGAGCAGTTCTTC
.,TRBV18,TRBJ2-1,TRBD2,CASSPLSGEEQFF,TGTGCCAGCTCGCCGCTTAGCGGGGAGGAGCAGTTCTTC
.,TRBV7-9,TRBJ1-6,.,CASSLTGFGSPLHF,TGTGCCAGCAGCTTAACGGGGTTCGGATCACCCCTCCACTTT
.,TRBV28,TRBJ1-1,.,CASSFPQTHTEAFF,TGTGCCAGCAGTTTTCCTCAAACCCACACTGAAGCTTTCTTT
.,TRBV7-6,TRBJ1-2,TRBD1,CASSSGQGVYGYTF,TGTGCCAGCAGCTCAGGACAGGGGGTGTATGGCTACACCTTC
.,TRBV4-3,TRBJ1-3,.,CASSPVGRGNTIYF,TGCGCCAGCAGCCCTGTCGGAAGAGGAAACACCATATATTTT